The clone carrying this T cell receptor beta chain was counted a single time. The CDR3 extends over 14 amino acids. This record comes from a study of cytomegalovirus exposure and HLA in healthy donors. PCR amplification relied on 60 Vbeta primers (plus 13 Jbeta primers). Assay used: immunoSEQ multiplex PCR; TCRdb lists only in-frame clones, some missing. The sample includes about 230,000 clones, 75% to 85% of them seen just once. This TCR was sampled from a woman aged 55 to 70 in good health and CMV-seropositive. The sequenced sample was PBMCs. This chain links TRBV7-5 with TRBJ2-7; the D call in the table, TRBD1, was not verified against the DNA. TRBV7-5 is flagged as a pseudogene. The CDR3 reads CVRSATGDRREQYF. The CDR3 region has the DNA TGTGTCAGAAGCGCTACAGGGGACCGGCGCGAGCAGTACTTC.